The 17 T cell receptor beta chains below come from one sample, sequenced in a study of cytomegalovirus exposure and HLA in healthy donors. The PCR had 60 Vbeta and 13 Jbeta primers. Only in-frame clones appear in the TCRdb table, and some are missing; sequencing was by immunoSEQ multiplex PCR. The sample includes 95,000 to 150,000 clones, 10% of them seen just once. The sequencing sample was made of PBMCs. The receptors come from a woman between 18 and 30 years old in good health and CMV-seropositive.

V and J are TRBV6-1 and TRBJ2-4; a possible D gene is TRBD2 (5 bases). Trimming took 6 bases from V and 7 from J, leaving 19 bases between them. The CDR3 runs to 15 residues. Germline V gene data show CDR1 as MNHNS and CDR2 as SASEGT. The DNA for the CDR3 is TGTGCCAGCAGAGGGCCCGCCAGCCGGAGGAACATTCAGTACTTC. It is translated as CASRGPASRRNIQYF.

This clone was seen at least ten times. The chain employs TRBV29-1 and TRBJ2-3; possibly TRBD1 for D (6 bases). Germline V gene data show CDR1 as SQVTM and CDR2 as ANQGSEA. V lost 8 bases and J lost 2, with 11 bases in between. This CDR3 spans 12 amino acids. CDR3 region: CSSRDNTDTQYF. CDR3 nucleotide sequence: TGCAGCTCCCGGGACAACACAGATACGCAGTATTTT.

The rearrangement uses TRBV19 and TRBJ1-1; tentatively, D is TRBD1 (6 bases). There are 12 residues in the CDR3. Trimming took 1 base from V and 7 from J, leaving 7 bases between them. The germline CDR1 and CDR2 sequences are LNHDA and SQIVND (reference sequence). CDR3 bases: TGTGCCAGTAGTATAGTGACAGGTGAAGCTTTCTTT. Translated, it gives CASSIVTGEAFF.

The genes are TRBV4-2 and TRBJ2-7; 11 bases are shared with TRBD2. V lost 1 base and J lost 0; bases outside the gene matches: 8. Germline CDR1 reads LGHNA; CDR2 reads YNFKEQ. The CDR3 loop spans 18 amino acids. The CDR3 nucleotides are TGTGCCAGCAGCCAAGTCATAGCGGGAGGGCCTTCCTCCTACGAGCAGTACTTC. Translation gives CASSQVIAGGPSSYEQYF.

The chain joins TRBV19 to TRBJ1-2, with D possibly being TRBD1 (6 bases). The germline CDR1 and CDR2 sequences are LNHDA and SQIVND (reference sequence). The V end was cut by 7 bases, the J end by 1 base, with 13 bases between. The CDR3 contains 14 residues. CDR3 bases: TGTGCCAGTATCGAGACAGGCTTTAACTATGGCTACACCTTC. Its translation: CASIETGFNYGYTF.

This clone came up a few times. This chain connects TRBV2 to TRBJ2-3; D gene uncertain. The CDR3 covers 14 residues. V was clipped by 4 bases and J by 2 bases, with 10 bases between them. Germline V gives CDR1 SNHLY, CDR2 FYNNEI. The CDR3 spells CASSAGLVTDTQYF. The CDR3 nucleotides are TGTGCCAGCAGTGCCGGTTTGGTCACAGATACGCAGTATTTT.

A few counts support this clone. The J gene is TRBJ2-7, the V gene TRBV13; D is unresolved. Per the germline V gene, CDR1 is PRHDT and CDR2 is FYEKMQ (reference sequence). There are 16 residues in the CDR3. V lost 3 bases and J 2 bases, leaving 17 bases between the germline ends. The CDR3 sequence: CASSFQTPKSPYEQYF. The CDR3 coding sequence is TGTGCCAGCAGCTTTCAGACTCCAAAGAGCCCCTACGAGCAGTACTTC.

The chain has TRBV28 and TRBJ1-5, with D perhaps TRBD1 (5 bases). CDR3 size: 16 residues. Trimming took off 6 bases at V and 7 bases at J, with 22 bases between the two ends. Germline CDR1 and CDR2: MDHEN and SYDVKM. The CDR3 here is CASRGDGGARAQPQHF. In DNA, the CDR3 is TGTGCCAGCAGGGGGGATGGCGGGGCCCGGGCCCAGCCCCAGCATTTT.

In this sample, this clone turned up a few times. CDR3 in DNA: TGTGCCTCAGGACAGGGGTACGAGCAGTACTTC. It specifies CASGQGYEQYF. The gene calls are TRBV30 and TRBJ2-7, with 9 bases aligning to TRBD1. The CDR3 contains 11 residues. After removal of 7 bases from V and 4 bases from J, the junction contained 2 bases not matched to a gene. Germline assignment: CDR1 GTSNPN and CDR2 SVGIG (reference sequence).

This clone was seen more than once but under ten times. The chain combines TRBV21-1 with TRBJ1-5; the table gives TRBD1 as D, unverified against the DNA. TRBV21-1 is annotated as a pseudogene. This CDR3 is 14 amino acids long. The CDR3 loop reads CASRADSSNQPQHF. CDR3 bases: TGTGCCAGCAGGGCCGACAGTAGCAATCAGCCCCAGCATTTT.

The chain employs TRBV18 and TRBJ2-3; D might be TRBD2 (6 bases). The germline V and J ends were trimmed by 3 bases and 3 bases, with 10 bases remaining between them. In germline, CDR1 is KGHSH, CDR2 LQKENI. The CDR3 has 14 residues. This chain's CDR3 is CASSPPSATDTQYF. The CDR3 DNA reads TGTGCCAGCTCACCTCCTAGCGCAACAGATACGCAGTATTTT.

This clone was counted only a few times. The J gene is TRBJ2-4, the V gene TRBV7-8; perhaps TRBD1 as D (6 bases). Germline lookup yields CDR1 SGHVS and CDR2 FQNEAQ. CDR3 length equals 15 residues. The V and J ends lost 5 bases and 0 bases respectively, with 11 bases between them. The CDR3 loop is CASSPGVLAKNIQYF. The CDR3 DNA reads TGTGCCAGCAGCCCAGGGGTACTAGCCAAAAACATTCAGTACTTC.

This chain joins TRBV10-3 and TRBJ2-3; 9 bases are shared with TRBD2. V dropped 6 bases and J dropped 2; count of bases not matched to a gene: 3. CDR3 size: 14 residues. The germline V gene encodes CDR1 ENHRY and CDR2 SYGVKD. CDR3 nucleotide sequence: TGTGCCATCAGGGCTAGCGGGGACACAGATACGCAGTATTTT. Its translation: CAIRASGDTDTQYF.

This clone showed up just a few times. V is TRBV4-2 and J is TRBJ1-2; a possible D gene is TRBD1 (5 bases). CDR3 length equals 12 residues. Trimming removed 1 base at V and 14 bases at J, with 14 bases between. Germline V gene sequence: CDR1 LGHNA, CDR2 YNFKEQ. The CDR3 coding sequence is TGTGCCAGCAGCCAAGGCTGGGGCTTCAGGACCTTC. Translation gives CASSQGWGFRTF.

The chain links TRBV11-2 to TRBJ2-3, with TRBD1 matching over 9 bases. Germline assignment: CDR1 SGHAT and CDR2 FQNNGV. J gave up 8 bases and V 4 bases, and 4 bases lay outside the gene matches. The CDR3 extends over 13 amino acids. The CDR3 coding sequence is TGTGCCAGCAGCTCTACAGGGGGCGTTACGCAGTATTTT. Its protein is CASSSTGGVTQYF.

This clone has a count of ten or more. V usage is TRBV12-5 and J usage is TRBJ1-1, with D perhaps TRBD1 (5 bases). The CDR3 contains 15 residues. Trimming took off 9 bases at V and 1 base at J, with 18 bases between the two ends. In germline, CDR1 is LGHNT, CDR2 FRNRAP. CDR3 protein: CARDHAGHPNTEAFF. In DNA form, the CDR3 reads TGTGCTAGAGATCATGCAGGGCACCCGAACACTGAAGCTTTCTTT. Supplemented by reference TRBV12-5 and TRBJ1-1, the full variable domain reads DARVTQTPRHKVTEMGQEVTMRCQPILGHNTVFWYRQTMMQGLELLAYFRNRAPLDDSGMPKDRFSAEMPDATLATLKIQPSEPRDSAVYFCARDHAGHPNTEAFFGQGTRLTVV.

The CDR3 region is CASSLSQGAETQYF. DNA of the CDR3: TGTGCCAGCAGTTTATCCCAGGGGGCGGAGACCCAGTACTTC. The chain joins TRBV27 to TRBJ2-5; 8 bases agree with TRBD1. There are 14 residues in the CDR3. The junction had 2 bases not matched to a gene; V was cut back by 0 bases and J by 5 bases. Germline lookup yields CDR1 MNHEY and CDR2 SMNVEV (reference sequence).